A single sample is the source of the 12 T cell receptor beta chains below, sequenced in a study of immune evolution from preneoplasia to lung adenocarcinoma. Assay used: immunoSEQ multiplex PCR; TCRdb lists only in-frame clones, some missing. This sample has approximately 12,000 clones; 86% occur once, and the top ten carry about 3.7%. What was sequenced was FFPE invasive lung adenocarcinoma tissue. The receptors shown here come from a person aged 65 to 85 with invasive lung adenocarcinoma.

The rearrangement links TRBV30 to TRBJ1-5; D gene uncertain. CDR1 is GTSNPN, CDR2 SVGIG, per germline (reference sequence). V was cut by 1 base and J by 4 bases, with 5 bases left in between. This CDR3 contains 12 residues. The chain's CDR3 is CAWSAPNQPQHF. CDR3 nucleotide sequence: TGTGCCTGGAGTGCCCCGAATCAGCCCCAGCATTTT.

The genes are TRBV5-1 and TRBJ1-2; D gene ambiguous. Trimming stripped 4 bases from V and 8 bases from J, with 15 bases between. The CDR3 extends over 13 amino acids. Germline loops: CDR1 SGHRS, CDR2 YFSETQ. The CDR3 DNA reads as TGCGCCAGCAGCCCCGGCGTGGAGAGGGGCTACACCTTC. Translated, it gives CASSPGVERGYTF. Based on the CDR3 plus reference TRBV5-1 and TRBJ1-2, the full variable domain is KAGVTQTPRYLIKTRGQQVTLSCSPISGHRSVSWYQQTPGQGLQFLFEYFSETQRNKGNFPGRFSGRQFSNSRSEMNVSTLELGDSALYLCASSPGVERGYTFGSGTRLTVV.

This sequence joins TRBV5-1 and TRBJ2-3; D uncertain. Germline V lookup: CDR1 SGHRS, CDR2 YFSETQ. The CDR3 contains 13 residues. Trimming stripped 8 bases from V and 1 base from J, with 11 bases between. The CDR3 bases are TGCGCCAGTTCCGAGTCGGGCACAGATACGCAGTATTTT. Translating it yields CASSESGTDTQYF.

J is TRBJ2-7 and V is TRBV30, with TRBD2 identical over 9 bases. Germline V lookup: CDR1 GTSNPN, CDR2 SVGIG (reference sequence). The CDR3 runs to 12 residues. Trimming cost V 8 bases and J 6 bases; bases outside gene matches: 8. In DNA, the CDR3 is TGTGCCGGGGGACTAGCTACGTCCGAGCAGTACTTC. Translation gives CAGGLATSEQYF.

This chain uses TRBV7-9 with TRBJ2-3; 8 bases are a match to TRBD1. The CDR3 contains 16 residues. Unmatched junction bases numbered 13, after V lost 5 bases and J lost 6 bases. Germline V gene lookup returns CDR1 SEHNR and CDR2 FQNEAQ (reference sequence). DNA for the CDR3: TGTGCCAGCAGCAAGGACAGGGCCCCCTCAAGGGATACGCAGTATTTT. This sequence encodes CASSKDRAPSRDTQYF.

The chain is built from TRBV6-1 and TRBJ1-5; weak D call: TRBD1 (5 bases). CDR3 length: 13 residues. V was pared by 7 bases and J by 3 bases, with 10 bases between. CDR1 and CDR2 from the germline V gene are MNHNS and SASEGT. The CDR3 sequence: CASKGTDNQPQHF. DNA for the CDR3: TGTGCCAGCAAGGGGACGGACAATCAGCCCCAGCATTTT.

This sequence joins TRBV25-1 and TRBJ1-4; 8 nucleotides align to TRBD1. The germline gives CDR1 MGHDK, CDR2 SYGVNS. With 5 bases clipped from V and 14 bases from J, the junction kept 13 bases outside the gene matches. The CDR3 spans 14 residues. The CDR3 region is CASSPPVDRDKLFF. In DNA, the CDR3 is TGTGCCAGCAGTCCCCCCGTGGACAGGGATAAGCTGTTTTTT.

The chain links TRBV30 to TRBJ1-5, with unresolved D. CDR1 GTSNPN and CDR2 SVGIG come from the germline V gene (reference sequence). This CDR3 comprises 16 residues. V was pared by 0 bases and J by 9 bases, with 21 bases between. Here the CDR3 DNA reads TGTGCCTGGAGTGTGCCCACCACAGCCGCCCTTTCGCCCCAGCATTTT. This codes for CAWSVPTTAALSPQHF. Drawing the rest from reference TRBV30 and TRBJ1-5, the complete variable domain is SQTIHQWPATLVQPVGSPLSLECTVEGTSNPNLYWYRQAAGRGLQLLFYSVGIGQISSEVPQNLSASRPQDRQFILSSKKLLLSDSGFYLCAWSVPTTAALSPQHFGDGTRLSIL.

V gene TRBV23-1 combines with J gene TRBJ2-7; the D is unclear. Being an ORF, TRBV23-1 has a function that is uncertain. This CDR3 region has 14 residues. V lost 6 bases and J 0 bases, leaving 12 bases between the germline ends. CDR3 nucleotide sequence: TGCGCCAGCAGGCCCCATTCGAGCTCCTACGAGCAGTACTTC. Encoded protein: CASRPHSSSYEQYF.

The chain combines TRBV7-2 with TRBJ2-1, with a weak D call TRBD2 (6 bases). This CDR3 contains 15 residues. Trimming pared 1 base from V and 3 bases from J, leaving 10 bases between. The germline CDR1 and CDR2 sequences are SGHTA and FQGNSA. CDR3 sequence reads: CASSLGSGGYNEQFF. Written as DNA, the CDR3 is TGTGCCAGCAGCTTAGGTAGCGGAGGCTACAATGAGCAGTTCTTC.

Worth noting for this clone: Germline is not matched at one junction end, which may reflect a read error. The chain carries TRBV29-1 and TRBJ2-7; the match to TRBD1 covers 7 bases. CDR1 is SQVTM and CDR2 is ANQGSEA in the germline V gene. CDR3 size: 15 residues. CDR3 loop: CSVEERTGLRNEQYF. The CDR3 DNA is TGCAGCGTGGAAGAGAGGACAGGTTTAAGGAACGAGCAGTACTTC.

The V gene is TRBV11-2, the J gene TRBJ2-1, with 9 bases fitting TRBD2. The CDR3 is 16 residues long. CDR1 and CDR2 from the germline V gene are SGHAT and FQNNGV. Trimming at V came to 1 base and at J to 6 bases, leaving 7 bases not matched to a gene. CDR3: CASSLAGTSIGNEQFF. The CDR3 DNA follows: TGTGCCAGCAGCTTAGCCGGGACTAGCATAGGCAATGAGCAGTTCTTC.